This is a list of T cell receptor beta chains from one sample in a study of Graves' ophthalmopathy and Graves' hyperthyroidism. Each CDR3 protein gets one entry after TCRdb re-called the multiplex PCR reads with MiXCR. Found here are approximately 410,000 distinct CDR3 sequences, 15% of them singletons; the top ten hold about 7%. The sequenced sample consisted of peripheral blood. All receptors derive from a woman younger than 35 with stable Graves' hyperthyroidism. Both conserved end residues are part of each CDR3. D genes are given only for firm matches. A row's size may be missing; if present it is once, few, many or a size class.

v_call: TRBV6-2/TRBV6-3
d_call: TRBD1
clone_size: many
j_call: TRBJ1-1
cdr3_aa: CASSQRQGGNTEAFF
cdr3_nt: TGTGCCAGCAGTCAAAGACAGGGGGGGAACACTGAAGCTTTCTTT

v_call: TRBV15
d_call: TRBD2
clone_size: NA
j_call: TRBJ2-5
cdr3_aa: CVTSRFASGGAETQYF
cdr3_nt: TGTGTCACCAGCAGATTCGCTAGCGGGGGGGCCGAGACCCAGTACTTC

v_call: TRBV7-7
d_call: NA
clone_size: many
j_call: TRBJ2-7
cdr3_aa: CASSVNQISYEQYF
cdr3_nt: TGTGCTAGCAGCGTTAATCAAATCTCCTACGAGCAGTACTTC

v_call: TRBV12-3/TRBV12-4
d_call: TRBD1
clone_size: many
j_call: TRBJ2-7
cdr3_aa: CASCRRDRGYDEQYF
cdr3_nt: TGTGCCAGCTGCCGTCGGGACAGGGGATATGACGAGCAGTACTTC

v_call: TRBV6-2/TRBV6-3
d_call: TRBD1
clone_size: many
j_call: TRBJ2-5
cdr3_aa: CASSRGQGVRETQYF
cdr3_nt: TGTGCCAGCAGTCGTGGACAGGGAGTACGAGAGACCCAGTACTTC

v_call: TRBV11-2
d_call: NA
clone_size: NA
j_call: TRBJ1-5
cdr3_aa: CASSLVGGWSTNQPQHF
cdr3_nt: TGTGCCAGCAGCTTAGTAGGAGGGTGGAGCACCAATCAGCCCCAGCATTTT

v_call: TRBV7-8
d_call: TRBD1
clone_size: many
j_call: TRBJ1-6
cdr3_aa: CASSLFRDRANSPLHF
cdr3_nt: TGTGCCAGCAGCTTATTCCGGGACAGGGCTAATTCACCCCTCCACTTT

v_call: TRBV7-2
d_call: NA
clone_size: few
j_call: TRBJ1-5
cdr3_aa: CASRREVGQPQHF
cdr3_nt: TGTGCCAGCAGACGCGAGGTCGGCCAGCCCCAGCATTTT

v_call: TRBV19
d_call: TRBD2
clone_size: NA
j_call: TRBJ2-5
cdr3_aa: CASSHRLAGGQETQYF
cdr3_nt: TGTGCCAGTAGTCATCGACTAGCGGGGGGCCAAGAGACCCAGTACTTC

v_call: TRBV5-1
d_call: NA
clone_size: few
j_call: TRBJ1-3
cdr3_aa: CASSLGWGSSGNTIYF
cdr3_nt: TGCGCCAGCAGCTTGGGGTGGGGATCCTCTGGAAACACCATATACTTT

v_call: TRBV20-1
d_call: NA
clone_size: NA
j_call: TRBJ2-5
cdr3_aa: CSARGPGETQYF
cdr3_nt: TGCAGTGCTAGGGGCCCAGGGGAGACCCAGTACTTC

v_call: TRBV7-4
d_call: NA
clone_size: many
j_call: TRBJ2-7
cdr3_aa: CASRAPGIRYYEQYF
cdr3_nt: TGTGCCAGCAGGGCCCCCGGTATCCGGTACTACGAGCAGTACTTC

v_call: TRBV11-2
d_call: NA
clone_size: NA
j_call: TRBJ2-2
cdr3_aa: CASSLERSNTGELFF
cdr3_nt: TGTGCCAGCAGCTTAGAGCGGTCGAACACCGGGGAGCTGTTTTTT

v_call: TRBV12-5
d_call: NA
clone_size: many
j_call: TRBJ2-7
cdr3_aa: CASGFRGSYEQYF
cdr3_nt: TGTGCTAGTGGTTTTCGGGGGTCATACGAGCAGTACTTC

v_call: TRBV9
d_call: NA
clone_size: many
j_call: TRBJ1-1
cdr3_aa: CASSGSTGGTEAFF
cdr3_nt: TGTGCCAGCAGCGGTAGCACCGGAGGCACTGAAGCTTTCTTT

v_call: TRBV12-3/TRBV12-4
d_call: TRBD1
clone_size: NA
j_call: TRBJ1-6
cdr3_aa: CASNRGQGNSPLHF
cdr3_nt: TGTGCCAGCAACCGGGGACAGGGAAATTCACCCCTCCACTTT

v_call: TRBV10-3
d_call: TRBD1
clone_size: many
j_call: TRBJ1-5
cdr3_aa: CATLSGGAGNQPQHF
cdr3_nt: TGTGCCACCTTATCAGGGGGCGCTGGGAACCAGCCCCAGCATTTT

v_call: TRBV11-2
d_call: NA
clone_size: few
j_call: TRBJ2-5
cdr3_aa: CASSPRGHPVETQYF
cdr3_nt: TGTGCCAGCAGCCCCCGGGGACACCCAGTAGAGACCCAGTACTTC

v_call: TRBV5-4
d_call: NA
clone_size: many
j_call: TRBJ2-5
cdr3_aa: CASSENRAETQYF
cdr3_nt: TGTGCCAGCAGCGAAAACAGGGCTGAGACCCAGTACTTC

v_call: TRBV2
d_call: NA
clone_size: NA
j_call: TRBJ2-5
cdr3_aa: CASSRTGREWETQYF
cdr3_nt: TGTGCCAGCAGTCGGACAGGGAGGGAGTGGGAGACCCAGTACTTC

v_call: TRBV19
d_call: NA
clone_size: NA
j_call: TRBJ2-5
cdr3_aa: CASSTPPGQLYQETQYF
cdr3_nt: TGTGCCAGTAGTACACCTCCGGGACAACTGTACCAAGAGACCCAGTACTTC

v_call: TRBV16
d_call: NA
clone_size: many
j_call: TRBJ1-1
cdr3_aa: CASSQTPFTEAFF
cdr3_nt: TGTGCCAGCAGCCAAACCCCGTTCACTGAAGCTTTCTTT

v_call: TRBV6-1
d_call: TRBD1
clone_size: many
j_call: TRBJ1-2
cdr3_aa: CASSVWDRDGYTF
cdr3_nt: TGTGCCAGCAGTGTTTGGGACAGAGATGGCTACACCTTC

v_call: TRBV27
d_call: TRBD2
clone_size: many
j_call: TRBJ2-7
cdr3_aa: CASSEGLAGTYEQYF
cdr3_nt: TGTGCCAGCAGTGAGGGACTAGCGGGGACCTACGAGCAGTACTTC

v_call: TRBV12-3/TRBV12-4
d_call: NA
clone_size: many
j_call: TRBJ1-1
cdr3_aa: CASSLVRATEAFF
cdr3_nt: TGTGCCAGCAGTTTAGTCAGGGCCACTGAAGCTTTCTTT

v_call: TRBV7-2
d_call: TRBD2
clone_size: many
j_call: TRBJ2-5
cdr3_aa: CATSLAVASETQYF
cdr3_nt: TGTGCCACCTCACTAGCGGTCGCGTCAGAGACCCAGTACTTC

v_call: TRBV19
d_call: NA
clone_size: many
j_call: TRBJ1-5
cdr3_aa: CASSSMGVPQHF
cdr3_nt: TGTGCCAGTAGTTCCATGGGCGTACCCCAGCATTTT

v_call: TRBV19
d_call: NA
clone_size: NA
j_call: TRBJ2-6
cdr3_aa: CASRGGAEGANVLTF
cdr3_nt: TGTGCCAGTAGGGGGGGGGCGGAAGGGGCCAACGTCCTGACTTTC

v_call: TRBV27
d_call: NA
clone_size: many
j_call: TRBJ2-7
cdr3_aa: CASRHSLSYEQYF
cdr3_nt: TGTGCCAGCAGGCACAGCCTCTCCTACGAGCAGTACTTC

v_call: TRBV11-1
d_call: NA
clone_size: many
j_call: TRBJ1-6
cdr3_aa: CASSFNRDSPLHF
cdr3_nt: TGTGCCAGCAGCTTCAACCGCGATTCACCCCTCCACTTT

v_call: TRBV6-1
d_call: NA
clone_size: NA
j_call: TRBJ1-1
cdr3_aa: CASSPPPPLGTEAFF
cdr3_nt: TGTGCCAGCAGTCCGCCCCCACCGTTGGGCACTGAAGCTTTCTTT

v_call: TRBV11-2
d_call: TRBD1
clone_size: NA
j_call: TRBJ2-3
cdr3_aa: CVCSLGQGWTDTQYF
cdr3_nt: TGTGTCTGCAGCTTAGGACAGGGCTGGACAGATACGCAGTATTTT

v_call: TRBV4-1
d_call: TRBD1
clone_size: many
j_call: TRBJ2-7
cdr3_aa: CATRTLTGGAYEQYF
cdr3_nt: TGCGCCACCCGAACTTTGACAGGGGGCGCTTACGAGCAGTACTTC

v_call: TRBV24-1
d_call: NA
clone_size: many
j_call: TRBJ2-2
cdr3_aa: CATRGLKGAGELFF
cdr3_nt: TGTGCCACCAGGGGCCTAAAGGGGGCCGGGGAGCTGTTTTTT

v_call: TRBV29-1
d_call: NA
clone_size: many
j_call: TRBJ1-2
cdr3_aa: CSVESGTGGYTF
cdr3_nt: TGCAGCGTAGAATCCGGGACCGGTGGCTACACCTTC

v_call: TRBV27
d_call: NA
clone_size: many
j_call: TRBJ1-3
cdr3_aa: CASSSLASRNTIYF
cdr3_nt: TGTGCCAGCAGTTCTCTGGCCTCGAGAAACACCATATATTTT